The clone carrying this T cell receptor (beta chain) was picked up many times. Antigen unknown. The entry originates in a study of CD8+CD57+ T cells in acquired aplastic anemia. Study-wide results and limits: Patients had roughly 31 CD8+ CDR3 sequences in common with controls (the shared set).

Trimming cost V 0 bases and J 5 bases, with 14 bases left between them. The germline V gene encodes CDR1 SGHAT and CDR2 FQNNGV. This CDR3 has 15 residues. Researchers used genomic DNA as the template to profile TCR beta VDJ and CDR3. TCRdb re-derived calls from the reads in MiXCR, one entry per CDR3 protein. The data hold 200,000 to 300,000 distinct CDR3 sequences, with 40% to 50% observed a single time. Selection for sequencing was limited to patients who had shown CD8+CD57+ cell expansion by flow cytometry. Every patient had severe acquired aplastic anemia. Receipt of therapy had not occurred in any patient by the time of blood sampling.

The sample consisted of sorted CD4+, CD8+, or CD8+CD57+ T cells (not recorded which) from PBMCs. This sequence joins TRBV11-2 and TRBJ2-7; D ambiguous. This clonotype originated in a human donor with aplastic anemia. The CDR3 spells CASSLDRGNKNEQYF. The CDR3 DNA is TGTGCCAGCAGCTTAGATAGAGGCAATAAGAACGAGCAGTACTTC.